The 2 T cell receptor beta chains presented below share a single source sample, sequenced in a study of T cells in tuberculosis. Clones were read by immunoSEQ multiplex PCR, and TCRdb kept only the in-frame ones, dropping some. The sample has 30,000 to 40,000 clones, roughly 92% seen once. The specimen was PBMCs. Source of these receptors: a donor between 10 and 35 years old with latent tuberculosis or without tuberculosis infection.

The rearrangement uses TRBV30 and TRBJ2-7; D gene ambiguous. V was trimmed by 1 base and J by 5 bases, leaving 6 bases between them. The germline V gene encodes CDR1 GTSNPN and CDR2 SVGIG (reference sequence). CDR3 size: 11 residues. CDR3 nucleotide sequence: TGTGCCTGGAGTGACAGAGACGAGCAGTACTTC. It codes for CAWSDRDEQYF.

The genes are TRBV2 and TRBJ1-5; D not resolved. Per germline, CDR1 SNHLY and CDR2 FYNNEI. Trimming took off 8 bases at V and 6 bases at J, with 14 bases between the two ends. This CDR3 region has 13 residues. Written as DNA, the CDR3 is TGTGCCAGCTCGGGTCGCGGAACTCAGCCCCAGCATTTT. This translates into CASSGRGTQPQHF.